This T cell receptor (beta chain) came from a study of blood T cell repertoires in COVID-19. Study in general: Samples representing acute and convalescent COVID-19 were sourced from the United States, Italy and Spain. T cells, B-cell-depleted T cells, or PBMCs supplied cDNA or gDNA.

V lost 5 bases to trimming and J lost 2 bases, with 12 bases between them. The CDR3 extends over 14 amino acids. Germline V gene lookup returns CDR1 MNHEY and CDR2 SVGAGI. Original processing notes: Counts of nucleated cells, estimated from reference gene primer amplification, were obtained. Here immunoSEQ multiplex PCR was the method, and the copy in TCRdb shows in-frame clones only, minus some. The V and J calls and clone size come from that table; D and trimming were worked out from the DNA. The sample lists tens of thousands of clones; roughly 89% were seen once. The clonotype originates from a man aged 65 to 85 with active COVID-19. The rearrangement links TRBV6-5 to TRBJ1-1, with a tentative D call TRBD1 (5 bases). The specimen was peripheral blood. The CDR3: CASSKEQGNTEAFF. The CDR3, as DNA: TGTGCCAGCAGTAAGGAGCAGGGAAACACTGAAGCTTTCTTT.